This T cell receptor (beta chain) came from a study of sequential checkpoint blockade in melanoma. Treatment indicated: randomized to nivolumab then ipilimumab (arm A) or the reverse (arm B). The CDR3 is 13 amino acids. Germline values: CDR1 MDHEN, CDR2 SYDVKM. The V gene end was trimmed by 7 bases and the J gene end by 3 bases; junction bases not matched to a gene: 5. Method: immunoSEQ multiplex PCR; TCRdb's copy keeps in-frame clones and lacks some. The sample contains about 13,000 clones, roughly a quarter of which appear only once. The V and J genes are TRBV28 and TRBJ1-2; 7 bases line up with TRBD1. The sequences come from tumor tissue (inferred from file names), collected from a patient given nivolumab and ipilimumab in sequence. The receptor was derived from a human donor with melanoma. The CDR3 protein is CASNRQGHYGYTF. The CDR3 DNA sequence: TGTGCCAGCAACCGACAGGGCCACTATGGCTACACCTTC.